The subject of this entry is one TCR beta chain. Its antigen is currently unknown. Unique molecular identifiers were carried by the TCR beta cDNA libraries. Around 500,000 cDNA molecules were obtained from about 0.98 to 11 million T cells. TCRdb itself ran the PCR reads through MiXCR, one entry per CDR3 protein. The table has over 150,000 distinct CDR3 sequences, roughly 40% seen once. This CDR3 has 15 residues. Trimming shortened V by 3 bases and J by 1 base, and 12 bases separated the two germline ends. Germline V gene lookup returns CDR1 LNHNV and CDR2 YYDKDF (reference sequence). The data were obtained in a study of post-analysis software for immune sequencing data. Findings of the study overall: Normalized Chao1 diversity was significantly lower in multiple sclerosis patients than in controls.

The TCR comes from a girl aged 10 to 17 with multiple sclerosis. The material sequenced was blood, taken after autologous hematopoietic stem cell transplantation. The chain is built from TRBV15 and TRBJ2-5; TRBD1 might be the D (5 bases). The CDR3 sequence is CATSRLRQIQETQYF. The DNA for the CDR3 is TGTGCCACCAGCAGGCTCAGACAGATCCAAGAGACCCAGTACTTC.